The rows below give T cell receptor beta chains drawn from one sample of a study of T cell repertoires in cytomegalovirus infection. No antigens are known for them. TCRdb re-called the reads with MiXCR, one entry per CDR3 protein. The sample lists about 110,000 distinct CDR3 sequences; about 30% were seen once. Sequenced material: CD8+ T cells from cultured PBMCs, taken from culture after CMV antigen stimulation. The origin of the receptors is a human donor in good health (CMV status not recorded). Some clones in this sample may be carry-over from other donors' samples. CDR3s include the opening cysteine and the closing phenylalanine or tryptophan. A D gene is named only where the DNA matches it firmly.

d_call	v_call	j_call	cdr3_aa
TRBD1	TRBV15	TRBJ1-4	CATARQGATNEKLFF
-	TRBV20-1	TRBJ2-3	CSARGRAGSDTQYF
TRBD1	TRBV20-1	TRBJ1-4	CSARDYGTGGDENEKLFF
TRBD1	TRBV7-9	TRBJ2-2	CASSSRTGTNTGELFF
TRBD1	TRBV12-5	TRBJ2-1	CASGDTGTGFNEQFF
-	TRBV7-9	TRBJ1-2	CASSLGGVRYGYTF
-	TRBV27	TRBJ2-5	CASSLSPAGQKETQYF
TRBD1	TRBV7-8	TRBJ2-1	CASSLYPGGYNEQFF
-	TRBV18	TRBJ2-7	CASSPLKYYEQYF
-	TRBV7-6	TRBJ2-2	CASKTTGELFF
TRBD2	TRBV11-1	TRBJ2-5	CASSSWTSGGQETQYF
-	TRBV5-1	TRBJ1-1	CASSPGVEPTEAFF